This T cell receptor (beta chain) was captured in a study of cytomegalovirus exposure and HLA in healthy donors. Study-level points and caveats: HLA-A and HLA-B allele assignments for most subjects were reportedly predicted accurately using TCR beta sequences. With later analysis, a missense DCLRE1C variant became linked to TCR beta V- and J-gene trimming.

This clone was seen a handful of times. Its target is not known. The PCR used 60 Vbeta and 13 Jbeta primers. Assay: immunoSEQ multiplex PCR; the TCRdb copy retains only in-frame clones and omits some. The data contain around 150,000 clones, less than 80% of them singletons. The receptor was isolated from a man over 45 in good health and CMV-seropositive. Sequencing was done on a sample of PBMCs.

The CDR3 protein is CSVAGREVQGDTQYF. CDR3 nucleotide sequence: TGCAGCGTTGCGGGGCGGGAGGTCCAGGGAGATACGCAGTATTTT. The rearrangement joins TRBV29-1 to TRBJ2-3, with 8 bases that match TRBD2. Unmatched junction bases numbered 11, after V lost 4 bases and J lost 5 bases. Germline CDR1 and CDR2: SQVTM and ANQGSEA. The CDR3 has 15 residues.